One TCR beta chain is described in this entry. In the original workflow: Estimation of nucleated cell counts relied on the amplification of reference gene primers. Some clones are missing from TCRdb's copy, which holds only in-frame ones; the method was immunoSEQ multiplex PCR. V and J calls and clone size come straight from that table; D and trimming were deduced from the DNA. Among about 140,000 clones listed, roughly 85% were seen once. The data are from a study of blood T cell repertoires in COVID-19. Study background: Samples of COVID-19 (acute and convalescent) were obtained from the United States, Italy and Spain. Sample material is recorded as cDNA or gDNA derived from T cells, B-cell-depleted T cells, or PBMCs.

The germline V and J ends were trimmed by 5 bases and 6 bases, with 8 bases remaining between them. The CDR3 loop spans 13 amino acids. Germline V lookup: CDR1 SGHAT, CDR2 FQDESV (reference sequence). The TCR sequence derives from a middle-aged man with acute or convalescent COVID-19. The chain carries TRBV11-1 and TRBJ2-6; D is perhaps TRBD2 (5 bases). Sequencing was carried out using peripheral blood. CDR3 DNA: TGTGCCAGCAGCCGGGGAGTGGCCAACGTCCTGACTTTC. Encoded protein: CASSRGVANVLTF.